This TCR beta chain was captured in a study of T cells after yellow fever vaccination. The 5'RACE template-switching step produced TCR cDNA and added a universal primer site and UMIs. One entry per CDR3 protein, called by TCRdb with MiXCR from the 5' RACE reads. The sample yields 500,000 to 650,000 distinct CDR3 sequences, over 9% seen once. In regard to this clonotype: Its target is unknown.

Germline CDR1 is KGHDR and CDR2 is SFDVKD. This CDR3 has 16 residues. Trimming took 4 bases from V and 5 from J, leaving 17 bases between them. Study-level points and caveats: CD4 and CD8 compartments shared a small share of clonotypes, likely from convergent recombination. Reappearance after the booster was observed for most primary-vaccination clones (about 95% CD4, more than 70% CD8). In FACS-sorted repertoires, abundant clonotypes from the bulk population could appear as contaminants.

Source: PBMCs, taken on the day of the yellow fever booster vaccination. This chain uses TRBV24-1 with TRBJ2-1; D ambiguous. The TCR originated in a man aged 30-40 years who received the YFV17D yellow fever vaccine. This CDR3 is CATSDKGPGKDNEQFF. The CDR3 nucleotides read TGTGCCACCAGTGACAAGGGCCCGGGCAAAGACAATGAGCAGTTCTTC.